The sequence of this T cell receptor (beta chain) was determined in a study of OX40 agonist ivuxolimab in advanced cancers. The overall study: The study gave patients intravenous ivuxolimab at 0.01 to 10 mg/kg every 2 weeks. Study-wide findings and caveats: Partial responders treated at 0.1-3.0 mg/kg exhibited clonal expansion among the lowest measured. Among expanded peripheral T cells, antigen specificity went undetermined.

Turning to this clone: Its antigen is currently unknown.

The V gene's germline CDR1 is SGHAT and CDR2 FQDESV (reference sequence). The CDR3 has 13 amino acids. The germline V and J ends were trimmed by 5 bases and 1 base, with 8 bases remaining between them. The method was immunoSEQ multiplex PCR; TCRdb's version includes in-frame clones alone and lacks a portion of them. The sample carries 50,000 to 70,000 clones, 84% recorded once. Systemic immunosuppression or autoimmune disease history was grounds to exclude patients. The chain employs TRBV11-1 and TRBJ2-5, with D perhaps matching TRBD1 (6 bases). This receptor was identified in an adult with an advanced solid tumor such as melanoma, head and neck, liver or kidney cancer. The sample was CD4+ or CD8+ T cells sorted from blood, taken in a trial of the OX40 agonist ivuxolimab. The CDR3 is CASSQDSQETQYF. DNA of the CDR3: TGTGCCAGCAGCCAGGACAGCCAAGAGACCCAGTACTTC.